Sequencing of this T cell receptor beta chain was carried out in a study of post-analysis software for immune sequencing data. Whole-study results and caveats: Multiple sclerosis patients had significantly lower normalized Chao1 diversity than controls.

This clonotype came up many times. Its antigen remains unidentified. Each TCR beta cDNA library carried unique molecular identifiers. TCRdb re-analysed the PCR reads in MiXCR, keeping a single row per CDR3 protein. There are 150,000 or so distinct CDR3 sequences in the sample; approximately 35% occur only once, and over 25% lies in the top ten. The material sequenced was blood, taken after autologous hematopoietic stem cell transplantation. This clonotype was obtained from a girl between 5 and 17 years old with multiple sclerosis.

CDR3 region: CASRQGLYGYTF. DNA for the CDR3: TGTGCCAGCAGGCAGGGGCTCTATGGCTACACCTTC. This chain uses TRBV6-5 with TRBJ1-2, with D perhaps TRBD1 (6 bases). This CDR3 region has 12 residues. V shed 6 bases and J shed 4 bases, with 9 bases lying between them. CDR1 is MNHEY and CDR2 is SVGAGI in the germline V gene.